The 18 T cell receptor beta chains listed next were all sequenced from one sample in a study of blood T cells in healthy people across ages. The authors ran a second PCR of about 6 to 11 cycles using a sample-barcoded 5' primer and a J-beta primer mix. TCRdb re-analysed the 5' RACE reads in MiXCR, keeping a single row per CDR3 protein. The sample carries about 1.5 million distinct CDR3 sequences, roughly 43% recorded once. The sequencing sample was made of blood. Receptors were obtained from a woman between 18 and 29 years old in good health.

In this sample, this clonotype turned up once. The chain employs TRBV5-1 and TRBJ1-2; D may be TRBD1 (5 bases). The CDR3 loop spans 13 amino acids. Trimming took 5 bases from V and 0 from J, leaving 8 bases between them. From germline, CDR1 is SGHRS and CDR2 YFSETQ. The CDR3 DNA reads TGCGCCAGCAGGGGACCCTCTAACTATGGCTACACCTTC. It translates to CASRGPSNYGYTF.

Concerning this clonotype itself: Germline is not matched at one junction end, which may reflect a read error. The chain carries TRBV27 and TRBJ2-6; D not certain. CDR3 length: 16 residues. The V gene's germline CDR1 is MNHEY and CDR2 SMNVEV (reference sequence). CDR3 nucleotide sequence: TGTGCCAGCAGTTTAGGTCACCGCTCTGGGACCAACGTCCTGACTTTC. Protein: CASSLGHRSGTNVLTF.

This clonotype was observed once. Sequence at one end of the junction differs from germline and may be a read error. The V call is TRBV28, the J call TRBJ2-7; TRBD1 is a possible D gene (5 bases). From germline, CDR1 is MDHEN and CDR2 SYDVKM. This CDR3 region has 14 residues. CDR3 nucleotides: TGTGCCAGCAGTTTACAGGGAAGCTCCTACGGGCAGTACTTC. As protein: CASSLQGSSYGQYF.

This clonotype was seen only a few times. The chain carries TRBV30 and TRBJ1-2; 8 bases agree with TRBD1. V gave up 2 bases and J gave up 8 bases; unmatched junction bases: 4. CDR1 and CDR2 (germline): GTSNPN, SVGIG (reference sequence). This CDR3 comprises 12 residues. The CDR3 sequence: CAWSLQGAGYTF. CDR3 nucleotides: TGTGCCTGGAGTCTTCAGGGGGCCGGCTACACCTTC.

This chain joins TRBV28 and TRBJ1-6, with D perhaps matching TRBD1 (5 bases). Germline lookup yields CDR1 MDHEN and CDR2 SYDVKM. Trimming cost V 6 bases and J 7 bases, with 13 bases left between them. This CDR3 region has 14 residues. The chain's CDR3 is CASRLQNRNSPLHF. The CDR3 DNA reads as TGTGCCAGCAGACTACAAAACAGGAATTCACCCCTCCACTTT.

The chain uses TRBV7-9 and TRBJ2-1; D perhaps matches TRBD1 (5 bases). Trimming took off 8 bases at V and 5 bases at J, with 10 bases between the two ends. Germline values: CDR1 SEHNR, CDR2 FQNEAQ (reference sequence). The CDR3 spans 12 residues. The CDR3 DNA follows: TGTGCCAGCTGGGGCCTGGACAATGAGCAGTTCTTC. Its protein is CASWGLDNEQFF. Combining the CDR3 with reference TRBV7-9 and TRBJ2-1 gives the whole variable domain DTGVSQNPRHKITKRGQNVTFRCDPISEHNRLYWYRQTLGQGPEFLTYFQNEAQLEKSRLLSDRFSAERPKGSFSTLEIQRTEQGDSAMYLCASWGLDNEQFFGPGTRLTVL.

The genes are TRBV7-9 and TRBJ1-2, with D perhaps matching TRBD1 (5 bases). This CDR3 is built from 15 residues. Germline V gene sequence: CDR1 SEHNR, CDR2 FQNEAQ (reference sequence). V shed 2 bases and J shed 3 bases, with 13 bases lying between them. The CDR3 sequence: CASSLSSTEDYGYTF. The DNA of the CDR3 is TGTGCCAGCAGCTTATCCTCGACAGAGGACTATGGCTACACCTTC.

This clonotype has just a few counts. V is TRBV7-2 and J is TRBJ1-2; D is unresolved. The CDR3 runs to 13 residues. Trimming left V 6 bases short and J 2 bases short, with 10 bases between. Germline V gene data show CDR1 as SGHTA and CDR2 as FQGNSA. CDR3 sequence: CASRVGGNYGYTF. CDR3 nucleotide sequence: TGTGCCAGCAGAGTCGGTGGAAACTATGGCTACACCTTC. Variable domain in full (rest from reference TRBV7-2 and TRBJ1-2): GAGVSQSPSNKVTEKGKDVELRCDPISGHTALYWYRQSLGQGLEFLIYFQGNSAPDKSGLPSDRFSAERTGGSVSTLTIQRTQQEDSAVYLCASRVGGNYGYTFGSGTRLTVV.

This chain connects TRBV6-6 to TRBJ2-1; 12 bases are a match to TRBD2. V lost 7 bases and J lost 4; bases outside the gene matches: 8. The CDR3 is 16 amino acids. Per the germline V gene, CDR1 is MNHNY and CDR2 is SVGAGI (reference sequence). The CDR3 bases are TGTGCCAGCACCCTCGGACTAGCGGGATATTACAATGAGCAGTTCTTC. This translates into CASTLGLAGYYNEQFF.

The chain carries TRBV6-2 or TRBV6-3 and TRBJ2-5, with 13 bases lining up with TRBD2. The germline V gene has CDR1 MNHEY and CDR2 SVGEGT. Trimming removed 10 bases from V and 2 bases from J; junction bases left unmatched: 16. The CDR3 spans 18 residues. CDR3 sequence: CANSLGLAGALGQETQYF. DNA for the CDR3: TGTGCCAACAGCCTCGGACTAGCGGGAGCATTGGGTCAAGAGACCCAGTACTTC.

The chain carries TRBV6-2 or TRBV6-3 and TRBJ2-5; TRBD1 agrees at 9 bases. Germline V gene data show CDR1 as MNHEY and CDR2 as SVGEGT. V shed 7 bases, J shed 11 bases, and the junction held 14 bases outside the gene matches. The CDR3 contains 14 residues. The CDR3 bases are TGTGCCAGCATGTTGGACAGGGGTAGCAATGAGCAGTACTTC. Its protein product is CASMLDRGSNEQYF.

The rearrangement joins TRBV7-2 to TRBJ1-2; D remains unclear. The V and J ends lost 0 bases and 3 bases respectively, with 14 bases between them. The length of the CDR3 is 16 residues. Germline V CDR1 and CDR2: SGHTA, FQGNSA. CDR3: CASSLAVTAIDYGYTF. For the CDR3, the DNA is TGTGCCAGCAGCTTAGCGGTCACAGCTATTGACTATGGCTACACCTTC.

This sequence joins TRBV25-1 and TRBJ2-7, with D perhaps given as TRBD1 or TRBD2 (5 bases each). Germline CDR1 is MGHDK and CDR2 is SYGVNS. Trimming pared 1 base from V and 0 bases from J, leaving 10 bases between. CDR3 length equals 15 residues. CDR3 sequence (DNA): TGTGCCAGCAGTGAATTGGCAGGGAGCTCCTACGAGCAGTACTTC. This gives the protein CASSELAGSSYEQYF.

The CDR3 is CASSQGTRSNQPQHF. As DNA, the CDR3 is TGCGCCAGCAGCCAAGGGACCAGGAGCAATCAGCCCCAGCATTTT. The V gene is TRBV4-1, the J gene TRBJ1-5; D is undetermined. The CDR3 contains 15 residues. Between the trimmed V and J ends, which lost 1 base and 1 base, there was a span of 8 bases. Germline V gives CDR1 MGHRA, CDR2 YSYEKL.

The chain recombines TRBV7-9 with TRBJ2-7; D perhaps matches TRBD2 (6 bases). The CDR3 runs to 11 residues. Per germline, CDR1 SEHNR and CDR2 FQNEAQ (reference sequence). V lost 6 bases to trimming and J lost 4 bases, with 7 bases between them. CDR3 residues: CASRRGYEQYF. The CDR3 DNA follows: TGTGCCAGCAGACGGGGGTACGAGCAGTACTTC.

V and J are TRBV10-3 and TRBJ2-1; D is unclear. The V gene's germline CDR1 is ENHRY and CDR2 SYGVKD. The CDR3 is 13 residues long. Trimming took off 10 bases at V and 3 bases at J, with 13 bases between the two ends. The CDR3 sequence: CATRRAFYNEQFF. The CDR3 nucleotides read TGTGCCACCAGACGAGCGTTCTACAATGAGCAGTTCTTC.

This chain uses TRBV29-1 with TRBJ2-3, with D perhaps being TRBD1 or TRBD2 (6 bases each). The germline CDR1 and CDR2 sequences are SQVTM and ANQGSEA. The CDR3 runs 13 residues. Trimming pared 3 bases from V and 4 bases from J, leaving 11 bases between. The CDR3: CSVDPGGADTQYF. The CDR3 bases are TGCAGCGTTGACCCCGGGGGCGCAGATACGCAGTATTTT.

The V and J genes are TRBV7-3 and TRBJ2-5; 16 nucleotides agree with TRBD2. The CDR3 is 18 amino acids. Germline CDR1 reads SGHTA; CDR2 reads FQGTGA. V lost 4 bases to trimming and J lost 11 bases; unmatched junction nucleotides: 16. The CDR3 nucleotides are TGTGCCAGCAGCTACCTTGGGACTAGCGGGAGGGCCGACAATGAGCAGTACTTC. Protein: CASSYLGTSGRADNEQYF.